This entry is about one T cell receptor beta chain. The antigen is unknown. The data were obtained in a study of prognosis after radiotherapy for stage I lung cancer. Overall study: The patient group included nobody who received concurrent therapy with stereotactic body radiotherapy.

Template was genomic DNA; TCR beta CDR3 amplified in two multiplex PCR rounds. First-round PCR, the initial amplification, used primers specific to each TRBV and TRBJ gene. TCRdb processed the multiplex PCR reads anew with MiXCR; each CDR3 protein has one entry. The table records some 8,900 distinct CDR3 sequences, around 62% of them present only once. The CDR3 extends over 15 amino acids. V lost 5 bases to trimming and J lost 1 base, with 14 bases between them. Germline lookup yields CDR1 SGHAT and CDR2 FQNNGV. Study conclusions and caveats: Where distant metastases developed, patients had lower Shannon entropy after stereotactic body radiation therapy. After stereotactic body radiation therapy, median unique TCR clones were roughly 6,500, down from around 10,000.

V and J are TRBV11-2 and TRBJ1-2; possible D gene TRBD1, 6 bases. The TCR originated in a donor over 45 with non-small cell lung cancer. This material consisted of PBMCs, taken before or after stereotactic body radiation therapy (not recorded which). The CDR3 bases are TGTGCCAGCAGCCTGTCGCAGGGGCTTAACTATGGCTACACCTTC. Its translation is CASSLSQGLNYGYTF. The full variable domain, in which reference TRBV11-2 and TRBJ1-2 provide the parts outside the CDR3, is EAGVAQSPRYKIIEKRQSVAFWCNPISGHATLYWYQQILGQGPKLLIQFQNNGVVDDSQLPKDRFSAERLKGVDSTLKIQPAKLEDSAVYLCASSLSQGLNYGYTFGSGTRLTVV.